One T cell receptor (beta chain) is described in this entry. This entry comes from a study of lymphopenia after photon versus proton radiotherapy. CDR3 size: 14 residues. CDR1 and CDR2 (germline): SGHRS, YFSETQ. V dropped 6 bases and J dropped 2 bases, with 14 bases sitting between them. TCRdb keeps only in-frame clones here, not all; method: immunoSEQ multiplex PCR. The sample has approximately 160,000 clones, around nine tenths seen once. The receptor's source is a man between 45 and 60 years old with gastric cancer. This chain connects TRBV5-1 to TRBJ2-5, with a weak D call TRBD1 (6 bases). The sample consisted of peripheral blood, taken from a patient treated with photon-based radiotherapy. The CDR3 loop reads CASKRSGQQETQYF. CDR3 bases: TGCGCCAGCAAGCGCTCGGGACAACAAGAGACCCAGTACTTC.